Listed below are T cell receptor beta chains from one sample, sequenced in a study of T-cell reconstitution after alpha-beta-depleted transplantation in children. MiXCR was run by TCRdb on the PCR reads, yielding one entry per CDR3 protein. Of approximately 800,000 distinct CDR3 sequences listed, 16% are singletons. The starting material was PBMCs, mostly from graft donor cells, obtained 360 days after TCRalphabeta/CD19-depleted stem cell transplant. The receptors derive from a male patient aged 5 to 17 who had a stem cell transplant for acute lymphoblastic leukemia, so the T cells may come from the graft donor. The CDR3 runs from the conserved cysteine through the conserved F or W. D genes are given only for firm matches. A clone size is listed for some rows: how often the clone was seen (once, few, many), or a class if it is expanded.

v_call	j_call	d_call	clone_size	cdr3_aa	cdr3_nt
TRBV27	TRBJ2-5	TRBD2	few	CASSPRLAGRRQETQYF	TGTGCCAGCAGTCCCCGACTAGCCGGGAGACGTCAAGAGACCCAGTACTTC
TRBV28	TRBJ1-5	TRBD1	-	CASSSWTGNSNQPQHF	TGTGCCAGCAGTTCCTGGACAGGGAATAGCAATCAGCCCCAGCATTTT
TRBV5-1	TRBJ2-1	-	-	CASSQRDEPYTYNEQFF	TGCGCCAGCAGCCAACGGGACGAACCGTACACCTACAATGAGCAGTTCTTC
TRBV4-1	TRBJ1-2	-	-	CASSQVGVFHGYTF	TGCGCCAGCAGCCAAGTTGGAGTGTTCCATGGCTACACCTTC
TRBV25-1	TRBJ2-3	TRBD1	-	CASSHPVPGQGASTDTQYF	TGTGCCAGCAGCCACCCCGTACCGGGACAGGGGGCAAGCACAGATACGCAGTATTTT
TRBV12-3/TRBV12-4	TRBJ1-2	TRBD1	-	CATAYSPGQVLNYGYTF	TGTGCCACCGCGTATTCCCCGGGACAGGTTCTTAACTATGGCTACACCTTC
TRBV21-1	TRBJ1-5	-	-	CASSRVVEGISNQPQHF	TGTGCCAGCAGCCGGGTGGTGGAGGGGATTAGCAATCAGCCCCAGCATTTT
TRBV2	TRBJ2-1	-	-	CASRWGNEQFF	TGTGCCAGCAGGTGGGGCAATGAGCAGTTCTTC
TRBV21-1	TRBJ2-3	-	few	CASSVTFRGRKVATDTQYF	TGTGCCAGCAGCGTAACGTTCCGGGGGAGAAAGGTGGCGACAGATACGCAGTATTTT
TRBV4-2	TRBJ2-3	TRBD2	few	CASSQEEGLAGDTQYF	TGTGCCAGCAGCCAAGAAGAGGGATTAGCGGGAGATACGCAGTATTTT
TRBV4-1	TRBJ2-1	TRBD2	few	CASSLGGARGLSYNEQFF	TGCGCCAGCAGCCTCGGGGGGGCCCGTGGGCTCTCCTACAATGAGCAGTTCTTC
TRBV6-5	TRBJ2-2	-	few	CASSTGPFFMELFF	TGTGCCAGCAGTACCGGGCCATTCTTTATGGAGCTGTTTTTT
TRBV19	TRBJ2-7	TRBD2	-	CASSIESSGHYEQYF	TGTGCCAGTAGTATAGAGTCTAGCGGACACTACGAGCAGTACTTC
TRBV5-1	TRBJ1-2	-	-	CASRTGNYGYTF	TGTGCCAGCAGGACGGGGAACTATGGCTACACCTTC
TRBV7-3	TRBJ2-3	TRBD2	few	CASSDLAGGPDTQYF	TGTGCCAGCAGCGACCTAGCGGGAGGGCCGGATACGCAGTATTTT
TRBV5-1	TRBJ2-1	TRBD1	-	CASSFHTGDPNEQFF	TGCGCCAGCAGCTTCCATACAGGGGACCCAAATGAGCAGTTCTTC